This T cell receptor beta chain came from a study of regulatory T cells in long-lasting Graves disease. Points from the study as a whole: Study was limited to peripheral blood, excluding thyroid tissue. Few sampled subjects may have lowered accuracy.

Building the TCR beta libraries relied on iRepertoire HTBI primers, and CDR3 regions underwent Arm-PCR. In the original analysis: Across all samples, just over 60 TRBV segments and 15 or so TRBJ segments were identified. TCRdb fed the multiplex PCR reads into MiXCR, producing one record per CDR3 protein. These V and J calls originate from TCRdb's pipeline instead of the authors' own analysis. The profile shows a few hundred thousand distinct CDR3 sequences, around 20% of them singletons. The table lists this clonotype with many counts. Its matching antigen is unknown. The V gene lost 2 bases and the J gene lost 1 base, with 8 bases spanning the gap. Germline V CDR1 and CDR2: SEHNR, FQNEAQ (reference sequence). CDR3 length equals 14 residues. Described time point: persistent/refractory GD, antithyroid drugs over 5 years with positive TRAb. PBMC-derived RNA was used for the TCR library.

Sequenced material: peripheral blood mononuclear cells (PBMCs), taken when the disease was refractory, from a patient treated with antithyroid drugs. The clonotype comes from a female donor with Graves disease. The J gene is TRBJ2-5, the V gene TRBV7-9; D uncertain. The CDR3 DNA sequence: TGTGCCAGCAGCTTAACTTGGAGCCAAGAGACCCAGTACTTC. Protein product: CASSLTWSQETQYF.